The clone carrying this T cell receptor beta chain has a handful of counts. The antigen is not known. Using RNA transcripts as the source, TCR beta CDR3 regions were amplified. Researchers ran a first-round RT-PCR on the TCR CDR3 using the HTBI primer set. One entry per CDR3 protein, called by TCRdb with MiXCR from the multiplex PCR reads. The sample lists over 650,000 distinct CDR3 sequences; about a sixth were seen once. This sample is part of a study of T cells in Graves' hyperthyroidism and ophthalmopathy. Per the germline V gene, CDR1 is SNHLY and CDR2 is FYNNEI. CDR3 length: 19 amino acids. The V end lost 5 bases, the J end lost 0 bases, and 23 bases lay between the germline ends. From around 11 ml of fresh peripheral blood, PBMCs were isolated. Broader study findings: In blood, most of the thyroid clonotypes expanded above 0.001 were also present.

This TCR came from a man aged 18 to 29 with Graves' hyperthyroidism. The chain has TRBV2 and TRBJ1-5; D is perhaps TRBD1 (6 bases). The sequencing input was blood. This CDR3 reads CASSPLGGASSVSNQPQHF. CDR3 DNA sequence: TGTGCCAGCAGTCCTTTGGGGGGCGCATCCTCCGTTAGCAATCAGCCCCAGCATTTT.